This TCR beta chain originates from a study of OX40 agonist ivuxolimab in advanced cancers. Study at large: Patients with hepatocellular carcinoma, melanoma, renal cell or head and neck cancer made up the dose-escalation patients. Antecedent anti-PD-1, anti-PD-L1 or anti-CTLA-4 therapy was permissible, with roughly 36% having received some. There were three patients with partial responses, one having hepatocellular carcinoma and two cutaneous melanoma.

The table came from immunoSEQ multiplex PCR; TCRdb's copy has only in-frame clones and leaves some out. The profile shows about 61,000 clones, more than 65% of them singletons. The sequences come from CD4+ or CD8+ T cells sorted from blood, collected in a trial of the OX40 agonist ivuxolimab. This TCR derives from an adult with an advanced solid tumor such as melanoma, head and neck, liver or kidney cancer.

The CDR3 loop is CASSDEGQIPFF. The DNA for the CDR3 is TGTGCCAGCAGTGATGAGGGACAGATTCCTTTCTTT. The genes are TRBV6-1 and TRBJ1-1, with 7 bases identical to TRBD1. Germline assignment: CDR1 MNHNS and CDR2 SASEGT. CDR3 length: 12 amino acids. The ends lost 3 bases at V and 12 bases at J; junction bases unmatched: 7.